A single sample is the source of the 21 T cell receptor beta chains below, sequenced in a study of CD8 T cells in Susac syndrome. An input of 0.5 to 1 ug of RNA was subjected to reverse transcription using random hexamers. Using its own MiXCR run on the immunoSEQ multiplex PCR reads, TCRdb lists one record per CDR3 protein. The sample lists under 200,000 distinct CDR3 sequences; roughly 90% were seen once. Sequenced material: CD4+ T cells from PBMCs. The receptors were sampled from a human donor with Susac syndrome.

The chain carries TRBV5-1 and TRBJ2-5; 8 bases are shared with TRBD1. The V segment lost 4 bases and the J segment 5 bases; nucleotides outside the gene matches: 7. CDR3 size: 14 residues. Germline V CDR1 and CDR2: SGHRS, YFSETQ. In DNA form, the CDR3 reads TGCGCCAGCAGCAAAGGACAGGGTACGGAGACCCAGTACTTC. Amino acids: CASSKGQGTETQYF.

The CDR3 spells CASSQPGLAPYF. The CDR3 region has the DNA TGCGCCAGCAGCCAGCCGGGACTAGCACCGTATTTT. The V call is TRBV4-1, the J call TRBJ2-3, with 9 bases aligning to TRBD2. Unmatched junction bases numbered 6, after V lost 3 bases and J lost 14 bases. This CDR3 comprises 12 residues. The germline V gene has CDR1 MGHRA and CDR2 YSYEKL.

The rearrangement uses TRBV28 and TRBJ2-3; 7 bases line up with TRBD2. The germline gives CDR1 MDHEN, CDR2 SYDVKM. After removal of 3 bases from V and 11 bases from J, the junction contained 2 bases not matched to a gene. This CDR3 contains 11 residues. DNA of the CDR3: TGTGCCAGCAGTTTCAGCGGGGTGCAGTATTTT. Encoded protein: CASSFSGVQYF.

This sequence joins TRBV18 and TRBJ2-3; D call uncertain. Germline V gives CDR1 KGHSH, CDR2 LQKENI. The CDR3 spans 14 residues. The V gene lost 3 bases and the J gene lost 1 base, with 8 bases spanning the gap. The CDR3 DNA sequence: TGTGCCAGCTCACCCAAGGAAGGCACAGATACGCAGTATTTT. This codes for CASSPKEGTDTQYF.

The chain is built from TRBV9 and TRBJ1-1, with 7 bases fitting TRBD1. V gave up 4 bases and J gave up 5 bases; unmatched junction bases: 5. This CDR3 contains 13 residues. Germline CDR1 SGDLS, CDR2 YYNGEE. CDR3 sequence: CASSPGGRTEAFF. The CDR3 DNA reads as TGTGCCAGCAGCCCAGGGGGGCGGACTGAAGCTTTCTTT.

The count of this clonotype is one. V and J are TRBV2 and TRBJ2-7, with D uncertain. Trimming took 8 bases from V and 3 from J, leaving 17 bases between them. The length of the CDR3 is 14 residues. CDR1 is SNHLY and CDR2 is FYNNEI in the germline V gene. The CDR3 loop reads CASGLKDGYYEQYF. The DNA of the CDR3 is TGTGCCAGCGGCCTAAAGGACGGATACTACGAGCAGTACTTC.

The chain uses TRBV18 and TRBJ2-3, with D maybe TRBD2 (5 bases). Trimming cost V 3 bases and J 0 bases, with 13 bases left between them. The CDR3 sequence is 16 residues long. Germline V gene lookup returns CDR1 KGHSH and CDR2 LQKENI. CDR3 in amino acids: CASSPQDSISTDTQYF. The CDR3 coding sequence is TGTGCCAGCTCACCCCAGGACTCAATTAGCACAGATACGCAGTATTTT.

In DNA, the CDR3 is TGTGCCACCAGTAAGGAAAATAGCGGCACAGATACGCAGTATTTT. Amino acid sequence: CATSKENSGTDTQYF. J is TRBJ2-3 and V is TRBV24-1; tentative D call: TRBD2 (5 bases). The CDR3 extends over 15 amino acids. Germline CDR1 and CDR2: KGHDR and SFDVKD. V shed 6 bases and J shed 1 base, with 13 bases lying between them.

The chain recombines TRBV24-1 with TRBJ1-2; 8 bases align to TRBD1. This CDR3 spans 16 amino acids. V lost 2 bases, J lost 0 bases, and 4 bases stayed unmatched. The germline V gene has CDR1 KGHDR and CDR2 SFDVKD. CDR3 residues: CATSDSGTGSNYGYTF. The CDR3, as DNA: TGTGCCACCAGTGATTCCGGGACAGGTTCTAACTATGGCTACACCTTC.

The rearrangement uses TRBV11-2 and TRBJ1-1; TRBD1 matches 7 bases. Looked up from germline, CDR1 is SGHAT and CDR2 is FQNNGV. After removal of 6 bases from V and 1 base from J, the junction contained 5 bases not matched to a gene. CDR3 length: 14 residues. CDR3 residues: CASRPGTANTEAFF. Here the CDR3 DNA reads TGTGCCAGCAGGCCGGGGACAGCGAACACTGAAGCTTTCTTT.

This clonotype occurred once. The chain has TRBV19 and TRBJ1-1, with D unresolved. There are 13 residues in the CDR3. Germline V gene lookup returns CDR1 LNHDA and CDR2 SQIVND (reference sequence). V was pared by 4 bases and J by 4 bases, with 10 bases between. The CDR3 bases are TGTGCCAGTAGTACCCGGACGGGCACTGAAGCTTTCTTT. This sequence encodes CASSTRTGTEAFF.

The rearrangement joins TRBV5-1 to TRBJ1-1; no clear D. The V and J ends lost 0 bases and 2 bases respectively, with 8 bases between them. This CDR3 is 14 amino acids long. Germline V lookup: CDR1 SGHRS, CDR2 YFSETQ. Here the CDR3 reads CASSLGHLNTEAFF. DNA for the CDR3: TGCGCCAGCAGCTTGGGACACTTAAACACTGAAGCTTTCTTT.

The chain combines TRBV12-3 or TRBV12-4 with TRBJ2-5; TRBD2 agrees at 16 bases. This CDR3 contains 17 residues. With 5 bases clipped from V and 2 bases from J, the junction kept 5 bases outside the gene matches. The CDR3 DNA is TGTGCCAGCAGTACCGGGACTAGCGGGGGGGGGCAAGAGACCCAGTACTTC. It codes for CASSTGTSGGGQETQYF.

The chain uses TRBV12-3 or TRBV12-4 and TRBJ2-5; possible D gene TRBD2, 6 bases. The CDR3 length is 14 residues. Trimming pared 7 bases from V and 2 bases from J, leaving 14 bases between. CDR3 residues: CASNAPGLQETQYF. CDR3 sequence (DNA): TGTGCCAGCAACGCCCCGGGACTTCAAGAGACCCAGTACTTC.

The chain carries TRBV29-1 and TRBJ1-1; D is unresolved. There are 14 residues in the CDR3. The V gene lost 0 bases and the J gene lost 0 bases, with 8 bases spanning the gap. Germline V CDR1 and CDR2: SQVTM, ANQGSEA. The CDR3 sequence is CSVEERAMNTEAFF. The CDR3 DNA is TGCAGCGTTGAAGAGAGGGCTATGAACACTGAAGCTTTCTTT.

This chain joins TRBV12-3 or TRBV12-4 and TRBJ1-1; D call uncertain. V shed 0 bases and J shed 0 bases, with 8 bases lying between them. The CDR3 runs to 15 residues. CDR3 loop: CASSLASSMNTEAFF. CDR3 bases: TGTGCCAGCAGTTTAGCCAGCAGCATGAACACTGAAGCTTTCTTT.

The genes are TRBV19 and TRBJ1-1; TRBD1 is a possible D gene (6 bases). V gave up 2 bases and J gave up 1 base, with 20 bases separating them. The CDR3 loop spans 18 amino acids. Germline V gene sequence: CDR1 LNHDA, CDR2 SQIVND (reference sequence). Written as DNA, the CDR3 is TGTGCCAGTAGTATACCATCGTGGCAGGGGAGGACGAACACTGAAGCTTTCTTT. It translates to CASSIPSWQGRTNTEAFF.

The chain has TRBV28 and TRBJ2-3, with D uncertain. Deletions cut 7 bases from V and 6 bases from J, with 17 bases between. Germline V gene data show CDR1 as MDHEN and CDR2 as SYDVKM. This CDR3 comprises 14 residues. CDR3 DNA: TGTGCCAGCATCCTGACTCACTCGGCCGATACGCAGTATTTT. Protein sequence: CASILTHSADTQYF.

The chain carries TRBV6-5 and TRBJ1-4, with TRBD1 identical over 8 bases. Germline lookup yields CDR1 MNHEY and CDR2 SVGAGI. This CDR3 region has 16 residues. The V gene end was trimmed by 2 bases and the J gene end by 3 bases; junction bases not matched to a gene: 5. CDR3 region: CASSYEQGASNEKLFF. The CDR3 coding sequence is TGTGCCAGCAGTTACGAGCAGGGGGCTTCTAATGAAAAACTGTTTTTT.

This clonotype was recorded only once. The chain uses TRBV3-1 and TRBJ2-7; no definite D call. There are 15 residues in the CDR3. The ends were cut back, 1 base at V and 3 bases at J, with 13 bases in the middle. Germline CDR1 LGHDT, CDR2 YNNKEL (reference sequence). The CDR3 sequence: CASSQVFWERYEQYF. The CDR3 DNA reads TGTGCCAGCAGCCAAGTCTTCTGGGAACGCTACGAGCAGTACTTC.

The rearrangement links TRBV20-1 to TRBJ2-3; 9 bases line up with TRBD2. Germline loops: CDR1 DFQATT, CDR2 SNEGSKA (reference sequence). V lost 0 bases, J lost 5 bases, and 6 bases stayed unmatched. This CDR3 has 15 amino acids. CDR3 residues: CSAREKRGAIDTQYF. CDR3 nucleotides: TGCAGTGCTAGAGAGAAGCGGGGGGCGATAGATACGCAGTATTTT.